This entry describes one T cell receptor beta chain. The CDR3 runs to 14 residues. V was pared by 2 bases and J by 8 bases, with 10 bases between. In germline, CDR1 is SEHNR, CDR2 FQNEAQ (reference sequence). The sample is drawn from a study of blood T cell repertoires in COVID-19. As for the study in general: Material from acute and convalescent COVID-19 was sourced from the United States, Italy and Spain. PBMCs, B-cell-depleted T cells, or T cells provided the cDNA or gDNA that made up the material.

In the authors' workflow: Amplification with reference gene primers provided the estimates of nucleated cell counts. Sequenced by immunoSEQ multiplex PCR; TCRdb stores in-frame clones only, minus some. For V, J and clone size, that table is used; D and trimming come from the DNA. The data show fewer than 15,000 clones, 90% seen once. The receptor was derived from a human donor with active COVID-19. The donor label of this sample is uncertain. This chain uses TRBV7-9 with TRBJ1-6, with D tentatively TRBD1 (5 bases). The material sequenced was peripheral blood. The CDR3 DNA reads as TGTGCCAGCAGCTTATCAGGGAACCATTCACCCCTCCACTTT. This encodes CASSLSGNHSPLHF.